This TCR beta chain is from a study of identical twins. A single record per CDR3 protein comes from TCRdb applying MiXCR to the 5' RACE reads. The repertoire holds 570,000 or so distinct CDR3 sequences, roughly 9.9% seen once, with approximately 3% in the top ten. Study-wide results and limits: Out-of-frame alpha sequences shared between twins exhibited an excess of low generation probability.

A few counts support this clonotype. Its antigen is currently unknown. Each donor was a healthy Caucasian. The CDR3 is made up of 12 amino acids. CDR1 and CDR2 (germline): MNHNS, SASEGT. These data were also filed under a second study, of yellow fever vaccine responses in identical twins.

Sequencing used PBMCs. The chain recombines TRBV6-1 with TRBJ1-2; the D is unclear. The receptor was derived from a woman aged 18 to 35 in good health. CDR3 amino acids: CANAGLDYGYTF. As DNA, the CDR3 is TGTGCAAACGCGGGATTGGACTATGGCTACACCTTC.